Shown below are 28 T cell receptor beta chains from a single sample sequenced in a study of long-term antiretroviral therapy in people with HIV. Sequencing relied on immunoSEQ assay v3.0, run at survey level. Produced via immunoSEQ multiplex PCR; TCRdb's table is partial and in-frame only. The sample has 20,000 to 25,000 clones; roughly four fifths are singletons. The sequences come from unsorted PBMCs, collected 0.2 years after starting antiretroviral therapy. The source of these receptors is a woman aged 25 to 39 with HIV.

This rearrangement joins TRBV7-2 to TRBJ1-3, with 10 positions matching TRBD1. This CDR3 has 18 residues. J lost 9 bases, V lost 5 bases, and 19 bases had no gene match. Germline V gene sequence: CDR1 SGHTA, CDR2 FQGNSA. The CDR3 DNA follows: TGTGCCAGCAGCCCCCGACCTAGAAGGGACAGGGGAAACGGCACCATATATTTT. It specifies CASSPRPRRDRGNGTIYF. Together with reference TRBV7-2 and TRBJ1-3, the CDR3 gives the full variable domain: GAGVSQSPSNKVTEKGKDVELRCDPISGHTALYWYRQSLGQGLEFLIYFQGNSAPDKSGLPSDRFSAERTGGSVSTLTIQRTQQEDSAVYLCASSPRPRRDRGNGTIYFGEGSWLTVV.

The rearrangement links TRBV18 to TRBJ1-1; no definite D call. CDR1 is KGHSH, CDR2 LQKENI, per germline. The CDR3 has 13 amino acids. V dropped 4 bases and J dropped 4 bases, with 10 bases sitting between them. The CDR3 sequence: CASSLRVFTEAFF. The CDR3 DNA reads TGTGCCAGCTCACTGCGGGTCTTCACTGAAGCTTTCTTT.

The V gene is TRBV9, the J gene TRBJ2-1, with 9 bases identical to TRBD1. Trimming removed 0 bases from V and 5 bases from J; junction bases left unmatched: 12. The CDR3 has 18 amino acids. Germline-derived CDR1 and CDR2 are SGDLS and YYNGEE. CDR3: CASSVVLGSGTGNNEQFF. DNA of the CDR3: TGTGCCAGCAGCGTAGTATTGGGGTCCGGGACAGGGAACAATGAGCAGTTCTTC.

The CDR3 nucleotides are TGTGCCAGCAGTCTAGCGATTTCGGCCTACAATGAGCAGTTCTTC. Protein product: CASSLAISAYNEQFF. The genes are TRBV6-6 and TRBJ2-1, with a weak D call TRBD2 (6 bases). CDR1 and CDR2 (germline): MNHNY, SVGAGI (reference sequence). V gave up 5 bases and J gave up 2 bases, with 13 bases separating them. This CDR3 spans 15 amino acids.

The chain is built from TRBV4-1 and TRBJ1-2; 9 bases line up with TRBD1. This CDR3 is built from 14 residues. Looked up from germline, CDR1 is MGHRA and CDR2 is YSYEKL. Unmatched junction bases numbered 4, after V lost 1 base and J lost 7 bases. The CDR3 sequence is CASSQVGQGGGYTF. CDR3 coding DNA: TGCGCCAGCAGCCAAGTGGGACAGGGAGGTGGCTACACCTTC.

This clone appeared a single time. The chain is built from TRBV15 and TRBJ2-7; possible D gene TRBD1, 6 bases. Germline values: CDR1 LNHNV, CDR2 YYDKDF (reference sequence). The CDR3 has 12 residues. V gave up 0 bases and J gave up 7 bases, with 7 bases separating them. The DNA for the CDR3 is TGTGCCACCAGCAGAGAAGGGGGTGAGCAGTACGTC. Residues: CATSREGGEQYV.

The genes are TRBV6-1 and TRBJ2-7, with D maybe TRBD1 (6 bases). The CDR3 is made up of 13 amino acids. Germline lookup yields CDR1 MNHNS and CDR2 SASEGT. The V gene lost 6 bases and the J gene lost 4 bases, with 13 bases spanning the gap. CDR3 region: CASRRRGFYEQYF. The CDR3 DNA reads as TGTGCCAGCAGGCGAAGGGGGTTTTACGAGCAGTACTTC.

The CDR3 loop is CASSLAGRGVADTQYF. The CDR3 DNA reads TGCGCCAGCAGCTTGGCGGGCAGGGGGGTTGCAGATACGCAGTATTTT. The V call is TRBV5-1, the J call TRBJ2-3; the D gene is possibly TRBD1 (7 bases). CDR1 is SGHRS and CDR2 is YFSETQ in the germline V gene. The CDR3 length is 16 residues. Trimming removed 0 bases at V and 4 bases at J, with 15 bases between.

The chain is built from TRBV9 and TRBJ2-7; D remains ambiguous. CDR1 is SGDLS, CDR2 YYNGEE, per germline. The V gene lost 3 bases and the J gene lost 0 bases, with 10 bases spanning the gap. The CDR3 length is 14 residues. The CDR3 region is CASSATGSSYEQYF. The CDR3 DNA is TGTGCCAGCAGCGCGACGGGTAGCTCCTACGAGCAGTACTTC.

This clone came up once. The rearrangement links TRBV30 to TRBJ1-2; the D is unclear. This CDR3 contains 12 residues. Trimming took 5 bases from V and 6 from J, leaving 13 bases between them. CDR1 and CDR2 (germline): GTSNPN, SVGIG (reference sequence). For the CDR3, the DNA is TGTGCCTGGGGGGATGGTATTGATGGCTACACCTTC. It encodes CAWGDGIDGYTF.

V gene TRBV5-1 combines with J gene TRBJ1-2; D is ambiguous. Germline CDR1 reads SGHRS; CDR2 reads YFSETQ. V was pared by 1 base and J by 2 bases, with 15 bases between. This CDR3 is built from 16 residues. The CDR3 here is CASSLSSGLANYGYTF. The DNA for the CDR3 is TGCGCCAGCAGCTTGTCGTCTGGTCTCGCCAACTATGGCTACACCTTC.

This chain connects TRBV5-1 to TRBJ2-2; D is undetermined. Per the germline V gene, CDR1 is SGHRS and CDR2 is YFSETQ. The CDR3 covers 15 residues. V lost 2 bases and J 4 bases, leaving 12 bases between the germline ends. CDR3 nucleotide sequence: TGCGCCAGCAGCTTTATACTATCAGCCACCGGGGAGCTGTTTTTT. It yields the protein CASSFILSATGELFF.

This clone was counted a few times. The genes are TRBV19 and TRBJ1-6; TRBD1 matches 7 bases. This CDR3 has 14 amino acids. Unmatched junction bases numbered 8, after V lost 5 bases and J lost 10 bases. Germline CDR1 and CDR2: LNHDA and SQIVND (reference sequence). The CDR3 loop reads CASSSRQGESPLHF. CDR3 sequence (DNA): TGTGCCAGTAGTTCCCGACAGGGCGAGTCACCCCTCCACTTT.

CDR3 region: CAWRSQGSGNTIYF. CDR3 nucleotide sequence: TGTGCCTGGAGGTCGCAGGGCTCTGGAAACACCATATATTTT. The chain is built from TRBV30 and TRBJ1-3, with D possibly TRBD1 on 5 matching bases. The ends were cut back, 3 bases at V and 0 bases at J, with 9 bases in the middle. The CDR3 totals 14 residues. The germline CDR1 and CDR2 sequences are GTSNPN and SVGIG (reference sequence).

The gene calls are TRBV5-8 and TRBJ1-1; TRBD1 aligns across 11 bases. The J segment lost 6 bases and the V segment lost 5 bases, leaving 9 bases of the junction unmatched. Germline V CDR1 and CDR2: SGHTS, YDEGEE. CDR3 length equals 15 residues. The CDR3 DNA is TGTGCCAGCAGTAAAGGACAGGGGGCAGTTGCTGAAGCTTTCTTT. It codes for CASSKGQGAVAEAFF.

The V and J genes are TRBV19 and TRBJ1-3; unclear D gene. The V gene's germline CDR1 is LNHDA and CDR2 SQIVND (reference sequence). The CDR3 spans 14 residues. V lost 9 bases to trimming and J lost 0 bases, with 12 bases between them. The CDR3 nucleotides are TGTGCCAGCGGAGTGGCTTCCTCTGGAAACACCATATATTTT. Its protein product is CASGVASSGNTIYF.

The J gene is TRBJ2-1, the V gene TRBV19; D may be TRBD1 (6 bases). Trimming pared 5 bases from V and 2 bases from J, leaving 13 bases between. The CDR3 extends over 15 amino acids. CDR1 is LNHDA and CDR2 is SQIVND in the germline V gene (reference sequence). The CDR3 loop is CASSAGQSTYNEQFF. The CDR3 bases are TGTGCCAGTAGTGCCGGACAGTCGACCTACAATGAGCAGTTCTTC.

The chain combines TRBV19 with TRBJ1-1; D not certain. Trimming pared 4 bases from V and 4 bases from J, leaving 19 bases between. Per germline, CDR1 LNHDA and CDR2 SQIVND (reference sequence). There are 16 residues in the CDR3. CDR3 in DNA: TGTGCCAGTAGTACTATGCAAGGTAGTTTGGGCACTGAAGCTTTCTTT. It encodes CASSTMQGSLGTEAFF.

The rearrangement joins TRBV7-2 to TRBJ1-3; TRBD1 aligns across 11 bases. Trimming cost V 2 bases and J 4 bases; bases outside gene matches: 4. CDR1 is SGHTA, CDR2 FQGNSA, per germline. This CDR3 spans 16 amino acids. CDR3 nucleotides: TGTGCCAGCAGCTTATGGGGACAGGGGGAGGGAAACACCATATATTTT. Its translation is CASSLWGQGEGNTIYF.

The genes are TRBV18 and TRBJ2-6, with D perhaps being TRBD1 or TRBD2 (5 bases each). Germline CDR1 reads KGHSH; CDR2 reads LQKENI. The V end lost 5 bases, the J end lost 2 bases, and 13 bases lay between the germline ends. The CDR3 covers 16 residues. The CDR3 sequence: CASSRDRLAGANVLTF. For the CDR3, the DNA is TGTGCCAGCTCAAGGGACCGACTGGCTGGGGCCAACGTCCTGACTTTC.

This clone has only one observation. The chain has TRBV18 and TRBJ2-1; D is perhaps TRBD1 (5 bases). Trimming took 6 bases from V and 3 from J, leaving 15 bases between them. This CDR3 spans 15 amino acids. Germline-derived CDR1 and CDR2 are KGHSH and LQKENI. The DNA of the CDR3 is TGTGCCAGCTCTTCGAAGCAGGGAAACTACAATGAGCAGTTCTTC. This codes for CASSSKQGNYNEQFF.

J is TRBJ1-2 and V is TRBV6-6; a weak D match, TRBD1 (5 bases). The CDR3 sequence is 15 residues long. Germline assignment: CDR1 MNHNY and CDR2 SVGAGI (reference sequence). Trimming left V 6 bases short and J 0 bases short, with 14 bases between. CDR3 in DNA: TGTGCCAGCAGAACAGGACTCAGGACTAACTATGGCTACACCTTC. Translated: CASRTGLRTNYGYTF.

The J gene is TRBJ1-3, the V gene TRBV9; 11 bases match TRBD1. Germline trimming cut 3 bases from V and 0 bases from J; bases unmatched to any gene: 8. Germline V gives CDR1 SGDLS, CDR2 YYNGEE. The CDR3 is 18 residues long. The CDR3 is CASSERTGGESSGNTIYF. CDR3 bases: TGTGCCAGCAGCGAACGGACAGGGGGCGAGAGCTCTGGAAACACCATATATTTT.

The genes are TRBV7-3 and TRBJ2-1, with D perhaps assigned TRBD1 or TRBD2 (5 bases each). Germline CDR1 and CDR2: SGHTA and FQGTGA. V dropped 2 bases and J dropped 1 base, with 9 bases sitting between them. The CDR3 is 15 residues long. CDR3 residues: CASSLSGTSYNEQFF. The CDR3 coding sequence is TGTGCCAGCAGCTTATCAGGGACGTCCTACAATGAGCAGTTCTTC.

The V call is TRBV2, the J call TRBJ1-5, with unresolved D. CDR1 and CDR2 from the germline V gene are SNHLY and FYNNEI. V was trimmed by 7 bases and J by 9 bases, leaving 16 bases between them. The CDR3 is made up of 13 amino acids. CDR3: CASTPEEDRPQHF. The CDR3 DNA reads as TGTGCCAGCACCCCCGAGGAGGATAGGCCCCAGCATTTT.

The chain joins TRBV19 to TRBJ2-3, with 11 bases matching TRBD2. Trimming cost V 7 bases and J 4 bases; bases outside gene matches: 4. This CDR3 is built from 14 residues. Per the germline V gene, CDR1 is LNHDA and CDR2 is SQIVND (reference sequence). The CDR3, as DNA: TGTGCCAGTATGACTAGCGGGGTAGCAGATACGCAGTATTTT. This encodes CASMTSGVADTQYF.

This chain connects TRBV21-1 to TRBJ1-2; TRBD1, the table's D call, lacks a check against the DNA. TRBV21-1 is a known pseudogene. The CDR3 has 17 residues. CDR3 DNA: TGTGCCAGCAGCAAAGCCCCGGACAGCAGTGTGACGGAGGGCTACACCTTC. Translating it yields CASSKAPDSSVTEGYTF.

V is TRBV9 and J is TRBJ1-5, with 8 bases fitting TRBD1. The germline V gene encodes CDR1 SGDLS and CDR2 YYNGEE. Trimming cost V 4 bases and J 6 bases; bases outside gene matches: 9. The CDR3 runs to 15 residues. CDR3 nucleotide sequence: TGTGCCAGCAGCAACGGACAGGGTTTGAGTCAGCCCCAGCATTTT. Protein product: CASSNGQGLSQPQHF. Full variable domain (missing parts from reference TRBV9 and TRBJ1-5): DSGVTQTPKHLITATGQRVTLRCSPRSGDLSVYWYQQSLDQGLQFLIQYYNGEERAKGNILERFSAQQFPDLHSELNLSSLELGDSALYFCASSNGQGLSQPQHFGDGTRLSIL.